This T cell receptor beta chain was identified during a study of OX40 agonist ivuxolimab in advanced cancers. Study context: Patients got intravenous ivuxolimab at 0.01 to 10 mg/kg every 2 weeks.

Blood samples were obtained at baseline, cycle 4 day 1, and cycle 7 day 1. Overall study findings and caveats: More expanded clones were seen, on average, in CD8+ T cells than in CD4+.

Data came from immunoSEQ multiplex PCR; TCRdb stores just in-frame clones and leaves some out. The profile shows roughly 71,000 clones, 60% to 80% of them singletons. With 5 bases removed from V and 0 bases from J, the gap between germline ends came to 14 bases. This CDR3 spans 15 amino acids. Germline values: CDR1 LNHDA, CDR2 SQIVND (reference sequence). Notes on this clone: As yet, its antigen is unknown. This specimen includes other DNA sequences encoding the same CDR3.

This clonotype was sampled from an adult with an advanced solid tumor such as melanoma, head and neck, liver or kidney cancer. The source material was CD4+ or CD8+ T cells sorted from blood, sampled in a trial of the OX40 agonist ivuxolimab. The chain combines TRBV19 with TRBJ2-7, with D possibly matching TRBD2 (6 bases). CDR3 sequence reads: CASSPRTGSSYEQYF. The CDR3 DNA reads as TGTGCCAGTAGTCCACGGACCGGGAGCTCCTACGAGCAGTACTTC.